What follows are 17 T cell receptor beta chains derived from one specimen sequenced in a study of T cell repertoires in cytomegalovirus infection. TCRdb fed the reads into MiXCR, producing one record per CDR3 protein. This sample has about 300,000 distinct CDR3 sequences; 8% to 10% occur once, and the top ten carry 2% to 3%. Sequenced: PBMCs. These receptors all come from a human donor in good health (CMV status not recorded). Some clones in this sample may be carry-over from other donors' samples.

This clonotype appeared many times. The rearrangement links TRBV28 to TRBJ1-5; D not certain. Deletions cut 2 bases from V and 7 bases from J, with 6 bases between. Germline V gene sequence: CDR1 MDHEN, CDR2 SYDVKM. This CDR3 comprises 12 residues. CDR3 nucleotides: TGTGCCAGCAGTTTAAAAGGGCAGCCCCAGCATTTT. It yields the protein CASSLKGQPQHF.

The chain is built from TRBV29-1 and TRBJ2-5; D is undetermined. Trimming took off 3 bases at V and 2 bases at J, with 7 bases between the two ends. CDR1 is SQVTM, CDR2 ANQGSEA, per germline. This CDR3 contains 12 residues. CDR3 in DNA: TGCAGCGTTGATATCCCACAAGAGACCCAGTACTTC. Translation gives CSVDIPQETQYF.

Of note for this clonotype: A much bigger clone sits one base away, suggesting this may be a read error. This chain joins TRBV20-1 and TRBJ2-5; D is undetermined. V lost 5 bases and J 9 bases, leaving 19 bases between the germline ends. CDR1 is DFQATT and CDR2 is SNEGSKA in the germline V gene (reference sequence). The CDR3 is 13 residues long. The CDR3 is CSARQPGPESQYF. CDR3 sequence (DNA): TGCAGTGCTCGCCAACCTGGACCGGAGTCCCAGTACTTC.

The chain joins TRBV9 to TRBJ2-1, with 10 bases aligning to TRBD2. In germline, CDR1 is SGDLS, CDR2 YYNGEE. The CDR3 consists of 15 residues. With V trimmed by 0 bases and J by 4 bases, 1 base remained unmatched. CDR3 sequence (DNA): TGTGCCAGCAGCGTAGGTAGCGGGGGGTACAATGAGCAGTTCTTC. This codes for CASSVGSGGYNEQFF.

Ten or more counts support this clonotype. The chain uses TRBV20-1 and TRBJ1-5, with 9 bases matching TRBD1. Germline V gene sequence: CDR1 DFQATT, CDR2 SNEGSKA (reference sequence). The CDR3 extends over 16 amino acids. The V gene end was trimmed by 1 base and the J gene end by 2 bases; junction bases not matched to a gene: 6. Written as DNA, the CDR3 is TGCAGTGCTAGAGCCGACAGGGGGACGGGCAATCAGCCCCAGCATTTT. Translated: CSARADRGTGNQPQHF.

This clonotype was observed many times. DNA for the CDR3: TGTGCCAGCAGTCTAAACCAGGGCACTGAAGCTTTCTTT. Protein product: CASSLNQGTEAFF. The V gene is TRBV14, the J gene TRBJ1-1; possibly TRBD1 for D (5 bases). The CDR3 is 13 residues long. V lost 6 bases to trimming and J lost 4 bases, with 12 bases between them. The germline CDR1 and CDR2 sequences are SGHDN and FVKESK.

This clonotype occurred a few times. The chain employs TRBV4-3 and TRBJ2-1, with D perhaps TRBD2 (7 bases). This CDR3 contains 15 residues. V lost 0 bases to trimming and J lost 6 bases, with 12 bases between them. Germline V gene data show CDR1 as LGHNA and CDR2 as YSLEER. The CDR3 region is CASSQDGGATNEQFF. Here the CDR3 DNA reads TGCGCCAGCAGCCAAGATGGGGGGGCTACCAATGAGCAGTTCTTC.

This chain connects TRBV12-3 or TRBV12-4 to TRBJ1-1, with unresolved D. CDR3 size: 14 residues. Trimming removed 7 bases from V and 4 bases from J, with 16 bases in between. CDR3 loop: CASTLEGRSTEAFF. For the CDR3, the DNA is TGTGCCAGCACGCTGGAGGGTAGATCCACTGAAGCTTTCTTT.

Turning to this clonotype: This sequence may be a read error, since a much larger clone differs from it by one base. The V call is TRBV20-1, the J call TRBJ1-1, with a tentative D call TRBD1 (5 bases). Germline CDR1 reads DFQATT; CDR2 reads SNEGSKA (reference sequence). CDR3 length equals 11 residues. Written as DNA, the CDR3 is TGCAATGCCCTGGGGGTGTCTGAAGCTTTCTTT. Translation: CNALGVSEAFF.

In its sample, this clonotype was seen many times. This chain uses TRBV29-1 with TRBJ1-2; 7 bases are a match to TRBD1. The germline gives CDR1 SQVTM, CDR2 ANQGSEA. The junction had 11 bases not matched to a gene; V was cut back by 8 bases and J by 8 bases. The CDR3 is 12 amino acids. The CDR3 reads CSIIRGGGGYTF. The CDR3 DNA follows: TGCAGCATCATCAGGGGGGGGGGCGGCTACACCTTC.

This clonotype was detected ten times or more. The gene calls are TRBV5-6 and TRBJ2-5; 8 bases map to TRBD1. Germline V gene data show CDR1 as SGHDT and CDR2 as YYEEEE. There are 14 residues in the CDR3. With 3 bases clipped from V and 3 bases from J, the junction kept 4 bases outside the gene matches. The chain's CDR3 is CASSSRGREETQYF. The CDR3 region has the DNA TGTGCCAGCAGCTCCAGGGGGCGCGAAGAGACCCAGTACTTC.

This clonotype has ten or more counts. V and J are TRBV11-2 and TRBJ1-3; D remains ambiguous. CDR1 and CDR2 (germline): SGHAT, FQNNGV. V lost 1 base and J lost 2, with 9 bases in between. This CDR3 has 15 residues. The DNA of the CDR3 is TGTGCCAGCAGCTTAGTAGCCCAGGCTGGAAACACCATATATTTT. Its protein product is CASSLVAQAGNTIYF.

This clonotype was recorded at least ten times. J is TRBJ2-1 and V is TRBV11-3; D remains ambiguous. The germline V and J ends were trimmed by 1 base and 0 bases, with 10 bases remaining between them. CDR3 length equals 16 residues. From germline, CDR1 is SGHNT and CDR2 YENEEA. DNA for the CDR3: TGTGCCAGCAGCTTAGGACGGGCAAGCTCCTACAATGAGCAGTTCTTC. This sequence encodes CASSLGRASSYNEQFF.

Points on this clonotype: A read error may be the cause here, since a much bigger clone is one base away. The chain carries TRBV28 and TRBJ2-7, with TRBD1 matching over 7 bases. The CDR3 length is 13 residues. The germline CDR1 and CDR2 sequences are MDHEN and SYDVKM. The CDR3 coding sequence is TGTGCCAGCACCCGGGACAGACGCTACGAGCGGTACGTC. Its translation is CASTRDRRYERYV.

This clonotype was observed once. This sequence may be a read error, since a much larger clone differs from it by one base. This CDR3 is CSADSGSHFSEQFF. CDR3 bases: TGCAGTGCTGATAGCGGGAGCCATTTCAGCGAGCAGTTCTTC. The chain is built from TRBV20-1 and TRBJ2-1; 9 nucleotides match TRBD2. The CDR3 sequence is 14 residues long. The V and J ends lost 5 bases and 10 bases, in that order; junction bases with no gene match: 12. CDR1 and CDR2 from the germline V gene are DFQATT and SNEGSKA (reference sequence).

There are a few counts of this clonotype. The rearrangement links TRBV2 to TRBJ2-7; D not certain. V was clipped by 8 bases and J by 4 bases, with 9 bases between them. Per germline, CDR1 SNHLY and CDR2 FYNNEI. The CDR3 length is 11 residues. Here the CDR3 reads CASSRPYEQYV. The CDR3 nucleotides are TGTGCCAGCTCAAGACCTTACGAGCAGTACGTC.

Many counts were recorded for this clonotype. This sequence joins TRBV10-3 and TRBJ2-3; 8 positions agree with TRBD1. The CDR3 length is 14 residues. With 7 bases clipped from V and 4 bases from J, the junction kept 7 bases outside the gene matches. In germline, CDR1 is ENHRY, CDR2 SYGVKD. The CDR3 here is CAINRQGQADTQYF. The CDR3 bases are TGTGCCATCAACAGACAGGGGCAGGCAGATACGCAGTATTTT.